A single sample is the source of the 20 T cell receptor beta chains below, sequenced in a study of T cells after yellow fever vaccination. TCRdb recomputed calls from the 5' RACE reads with MiXCR, one row per CDR3 protein. The sample carries about 360,000 distinct CDR3 sequences, roughly 6.2% recorded once. This sample comprised PBMCs, obtained 5 days after the yellow fever booster vaccination. Receptors were obtained from a man younger than 45 who received the YFV17D yellow fever vaccine.

This sequence joins TRBV5-1 and TRBJ1-1; D possibly corresponds to TRBD1 (5 bases). V shed 4 bases and J shed 8 bases, with 18 bases lying between them. The CDR3 is 14 amino acids. Germline V gene sequence: CDR1 SGHRS, CDR2 YFSETQ. In DNA form, the CDR3 reads TGCGCCAGCAGCCCTGTCGCAGGGTCCGGGGAAGCTTTCTTT. Translated, it gives CASSPVAGSGEAFF.

This CDR3 reads CASSAQGPRELFF. CDR3 in DNA: TGTGCCAGCAGCGCTCAGGGTCCCAGGGAGCTGTTTTTT. The chain is built from TRBV7-9 and TRBJ2-2; D is possibly TRBD1 (5 bases). This CDR3 spans 13 amino acids. Trimming pared 5 bases from V and 9 bases from J, leaving 13 bases between. Looked up from germline, CDR1 is SEHNR and CDR2 is FQNEAQ (reference sequence).

This clonotype was seen a handful of times. This rearrangement joins TRBV5-1 to TRBJ2-5; TRBD2 might be the D (6 bases). Germline V gene sequence: CDR1 SGHRS, CDR2 YFSETQ. This CDR3 has 15 residues. Trimming took 4 bases from V and 1 from J, leaving 14 bases between them. The CDR3: CASSPISGSQETQYF. The DNA of the CDR3 is TGCGCCAGCAGCCCCATTAGCGGAAGCCAAGAGACCCAGTACTTC.

This clonotype came up a few times. V and J are TRBV5-1 and TRBJ2-2; D is unresolved. The CDR3 extends over 13 amino acids. Germline lookup yields CDR1 SGHRS and CDR2 YFSETQ. The V end was cut by 7 bases, the J end by 1 base, with 8 bases between. DNA of the CDR3: TGCGCCAGCTACTCACAGAACACCGGGGAGCTGTTTTTT. Translating gives CASYSQNTGELFF.

This clonotype was detected many times. V usage is TRBV10-3 and J usage is TRBJ2-2; D not certain. V shed 4 bases and J shed 9 bases, with 6 bases lying between them. Germline assignment: CDR1 ENHRY and CDR2 SYGVKD. This CDR3 is built from 11 residues. The CDR3: CAISGHRELFF. The CDR3 DNA reads as TGTGCCATCAGTGGGCACCGGGAGCTGTTTTTT.

The CDR3 region is CASTEWDSNQPQHF. The CDR3, as DNA: TGTGCCAGCACCGAGTGGGATAGCAATCAGCCCCAGCATTTT. The chain couples TRBV28 to TRBJ1-5, with D hard to call. The CDR3 runs to 14 residues. V dropped 7 bases and J dropped 0 bases, with 10 bases sitting between them. The germline gives CDR1 MDHEN, CDR2 SYDVKM.

There are a few counts of this clonotype. CDR3 sequence: CASSIAGTGNEQFF. The CDR3 coding sequence is TGTGCCAGCTCCATAGCGGGCACGGGCAATGAGCAGTTCTTC. The chain links TRBV18 to TRBJ2-1, with 7 bases that match TRBD2. Trimming removed 6 bases from V and 6 bases from J; junction bases left unmatched: 8. Germline V gene data show CDR1 as KGHSH and CDR2 as LQKENI. CDR3 size: 14 residues. Using reference TRBV18 and TRBJ2-1 for the parts outside the CDR3, the full variable domain is NAGVMQNPRHLVRRRGQEARLRCSPMKGHSHVYWYRQLPEEGLKFMVYLQKENIIDESGMPKERFSAEFPKEGPSILRIQQVVRGDSAAYFCASSIAGTGNEQFFGPGTRLTVL.

This clonotype was detected only a few times. The V and J genes are TRBV7-2 and TRBJ2-3, with 10 bases matching TRBD2. The junction had 6 bases not matched to a gene; V was cut back by 4 bases and J by 5 bases. CDR1 is SGHTA, CDR2 FQGNSA, per germline. There are 15 residues in the CDR3. The CDR3 DNA reads as TGTGCCAGCAGCTCTAGCGGGAGCGAGGGAGATACGCAGTATTTT. It translates to CASSSSGSEGDTQYF.

A few counts support this clonotype. The CDR3 sequence is CASSLRTGISGANVLTF. CDR3 DNA sequence: TGTGCCAGCAGTTTAAGGACAGGGATCTCTGGGGCCAACGTCCTGACTTTC. The chain employs TRBV28 and TRBJ2-6; 8 bases are shared with TRBD1. Germline assignment: CDR1 MDHEN and CDR2 SYDVKM. This CDR3 is built from 17 residues. V dropped 2 bases and J dropped 0; count of bases not matched to a gene: 3.

This clonotype was seen more than once but under ten times. V is TRBV29-1 and J is TRBJ2-3; 8 nucleotides agree with TRBD2. The CDR3 covers 15 residues. The junction had 14 bases not matched to a gene; V was cut back by 6 bases and J by 6 bases. Germline lookup yields CDR1 SQVTM and CDR2 ANQGSEA. The CDR3 DNA follows: TGCAGCGTCGCTCTAATAGGGACTAGTTCCGATACGCAGTATTTT. Its translation is CSVALIGTSSDTQYF.

This clonotype has at least ten counts. The chain recombines TRBV6-1 with TRBJ2-1, with 9 bases identical to TRBD2. Trimming took 6 bases from V and 0 from J; bases not matched to a gene: 12. This CDR3 has 18 amino acids. Germline CDR1 reads MNHNS; CDR2 reads SASEGT. Here the CDR3 reads CASSRLAGVVDSYNEQFF. CDR3 sequence (DNA): TGTGCCAGCAGCCGATTAGCGGGAGTGGTGGACTCCTACAATGAGCAGTTCTTC.

This clonotype was recorded at least ten times. The CDR3 DNA reads as TGCAGTGCCAGCACGAGCGGACTGTTCGGAGATACGCAGTATTTT. It codes for CSASTSGLFGDTQYF. The V call is TRBV20-1, the J call TRBJ2-3; perhaps TRBD2 as D (5 bases). V lost 6 bases and J 5 bases, leaving 21 bases between the germline ends. The CDR3 runs 15 residues. CDR1 is DFQATT, CDR2 SNEGSKA, per germline (reference sequence).

This clonotype was found once. The genes are TRBV3-1 and TRBJ2-5; the D is unclear. CDR1 LGHDT and CDR2 YNNKEL come from the germline V gene (reference sequence). V dropped 11 bases and J dropped 1 base, with 20 bases sitting between them. The CDR3 runs 15 residues. The CDR3 is CACTQVSFAQETQYF. The CDR3 region has the DNA TGTGCCTGCACCCAAGTCAGCTTCGCCCAAGAGACCCAGTACTTC.

This clonotype has just a few counts. The rearrangement links TRBV20-1 to TRBJ2-5; D gene uncertain. There are 11 residues in the CDR3. The germline gives CDR1 DFQATT, CDR2 SNEGSKA (reference sequence). V was clipped by 7 bases and J by 5 bases, with 11 bases between them. CDR3 coding DNA: TGCAGTGTCGGACCATCGGAGACCCAGTACTTC. Translation: CSVGPSETQYF.

A few counts support this clonotype. CDR3 amino acids: CAITGDIEAFF. CDR3 nucleotides: TGTGCCATAACAGGGGACATCGAAGCTTTCTTT. The chain has TRBV21-1 and TRBJ1-1; TRBD1, as called in the table, went unchecked against the DNA. TRBV21-1 is deemed a pseudogene. The length of the CDR3 is 11 residues.

This rearrangement joins TRBV19 to TRBJ2-5, with 9 bases fitting TRBD2. The ends lost 3 bases at V and 3 bases at J; junction bases unmatched: 14. CDR1 and CDR2 from the germline V gene are LNHDA and SQIVND (reference sequence). The CDR3 covers 18 residues. The CDR3 nucleotides are TGTGCCAGTAGTATCCTGCGGGAGGGCCCTGGTCTCGAAGAGACCCAGTACTTC. Protein product: CASSILREGPGLEETQYF.

The chain uses TRBV10-3 and TRBJ2-5, with a weak D call TRBD2 (6 bases). Per germline, CDR1 ENHRY and CDR2 SYGVKD. The ends were cut back, 4 bases at V and 4 bases at J, with 22 bases in the middle. The CDR3 has 17 amino acids. The CDR3 DNA sequence: TGTGCCATCAGTGCGGGAGATGGGGACCGAGGACTAGAGACCCAGTACTTC. Protein: CAISAGDGDRGLETQYF.

The genes are TRBV12-3 or TRBV12-4 and TRBJ2-7; 10 bases align to TRBD2. J gave up 6 bases and V 8 bases, and 10 bases lay outside the gene matches. CDR3 length: 14 residues. As DNA, the CDR3 is TGTGCCAGCCAACCTAGCGGGAGCGGAGTCGAGCAGTACTTC. Encoded protein: CASQPSGSGVEQYF.

At least ten counts were recorded for this clonotype. The chain combines TRBV7-9 with TRBJ1-2; D possibly corresponds to TRBD1 (6 bases). Looked up from germline, CDR1 is SEHNR and CDR2 is FQNEAQ (reference sequence). V was pared by 4 bases and J by 3 bases, with 12 bases between. The CDR3 consists of 14 residues. CDR3: CASSSKDSHYGYTF. The DNA of the CDR3 is TGTGCCAGCAGCTCAAAGGACAGCCACTATGGCTACACCTTC.

This clonotype appeared once. This sequence joins TRBV6-2 or TRBV6-3 and TRBJ2-1, with 8 bases matching TRBD1. V gave up 10 bases and J gave up 5 bases; unmatched junction bases: 13. Germline V gene sequence: CDR1 MNHEY, CDR2 SVGEGT. The CDR3 runs to 15 residues. CDR3 nucleotides: TGTGCCACCTTCCCCTGGGACAGGTTGAACAATGAGCAGTTCTTC. Protein: CATFPWDRLNNEQFF.